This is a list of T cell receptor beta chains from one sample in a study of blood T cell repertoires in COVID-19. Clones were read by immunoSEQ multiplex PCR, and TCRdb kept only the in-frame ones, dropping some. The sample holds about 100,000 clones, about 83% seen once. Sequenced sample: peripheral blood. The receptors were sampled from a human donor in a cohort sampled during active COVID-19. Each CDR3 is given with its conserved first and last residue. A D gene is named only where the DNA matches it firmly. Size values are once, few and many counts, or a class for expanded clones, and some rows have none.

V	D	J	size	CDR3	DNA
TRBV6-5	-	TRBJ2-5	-	CASRRSSVYQETQYF	TGTGCCAGCAGAAGAAGTTCGGTGTACCAAGAGACCCAGTACTTC
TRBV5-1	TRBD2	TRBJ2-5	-	CASSAGVRQETQYF	TGCGCCAGCAGCGCGGGAGTAAGGCAAGAGACCCAGTACTTC
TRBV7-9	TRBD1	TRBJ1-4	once	CASSFRRSTGANEKLFF	TGTGCCAGCAGCTTCCGAAGGTCCACAGGGGCTAATGAAAAACTGTTTTTT
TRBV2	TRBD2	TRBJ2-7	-	CASNRDYNSEQYF	TGTGCCAGCAATCGGGACTATAATTCCGAGCAGTACTTC
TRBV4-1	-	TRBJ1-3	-	CASSRQGGPGNTIYF	TGCGCCAGCAGTCGTCAGGGAGGTCCTGGAAACACCATATATTTT
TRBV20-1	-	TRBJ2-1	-	CSANRNNEQFF	TGCAGTGCTAACAGGAACAATGAGCAGTTCTTC
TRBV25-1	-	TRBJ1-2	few	CASSEGGYGYTF	TGTGCCAGCAGTGAAGGGGGGTATGGCTACACCTTC
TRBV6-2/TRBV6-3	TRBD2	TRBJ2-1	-	CASSRDYEQFF	TGTGCCAGCAGTCGGGACTACGAGCAGTTCTTC
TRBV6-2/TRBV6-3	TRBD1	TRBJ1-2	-	CASSSPDRADYGYTF	TGTGCCAGCAGTTCCCCGGACAGGGCCGACTATGGCTACACCTTC
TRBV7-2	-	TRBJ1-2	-	CASSIRDIYGYTF	TGTGCCAGCAGCATCCGGGACATCTATGGCTACACCTTC
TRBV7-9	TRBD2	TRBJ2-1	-	CASSSGLAGELEQFF	TGTGCCAGCAGTTCGGGACTAGCGGGAGAACTTGAGCAGTTCTTC
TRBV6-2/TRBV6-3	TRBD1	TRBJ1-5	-	CASSPLTGSQPQHF	TGTGCCAGCAGCCCCCTGACAGGGAGCCAGCCCCAGCATTTT
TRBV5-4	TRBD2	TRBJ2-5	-	CASSLIAGQETQYF	TGTGCCAGCAGCTTAATAGCGGGACAAGAGACCCAGTACTTC
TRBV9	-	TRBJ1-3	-	CASSVEVRGGNTIYF	TGTGCCAGCAGCGTAGAGGTCAGAGGTGGAAACACCATATATTTT
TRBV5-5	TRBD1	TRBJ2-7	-	CASSLVEAGGFYEQYF	TGTGCCAGCAGCTTGGTTGAGGCAGGGGGCTTCTACGAGCAGTACTTC
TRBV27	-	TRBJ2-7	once	CASSLYENYEQYF	TGTGCCAGCAGTTTATACGAGAACTACGAGCAGTACTTC
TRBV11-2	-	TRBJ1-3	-	CASSLAHGNTIYF	TGTGCCAGCAGCTTAGCACACGGAAACACCATATATTTT
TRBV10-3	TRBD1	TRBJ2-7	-	CAISDTGGVDEQYF	TGTGCCATCAGTGACACAGGGGGTGTCGACGAGCAGTACTTC
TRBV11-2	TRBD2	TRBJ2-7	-	CASSTGLAVTYEQYF	TGTGCCAGCAGCACGGGACTAGCGGTAACCTACGAGCAGTACTTC
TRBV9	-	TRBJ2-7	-	CASSPSGRGVTYEQYF	TGTGCCAGCAGCCCCAGTGGGCGCGGGGTCACCTACGAGCAGTACTTC
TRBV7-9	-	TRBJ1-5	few	CASSPQGGGNQPQHF	TGTGCCAGCAGCCCGCAGGGAGGAGGCAATCAGCCCCAGCATTTT
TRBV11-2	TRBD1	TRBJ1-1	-	CASSSRTGYITNTEAFF	TGTGCCAGCAGCTCGAGGACAGGCTACATTACGAACACTGAAGCTTTCTTT
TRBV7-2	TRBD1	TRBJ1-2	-	CASSRGQYGYTF	TGTGCCAGCAGCCGGGGACAGTATGGCTACACCTTC
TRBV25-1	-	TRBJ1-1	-	CASTGGGNTEAFF	TGTGCCAGCACTGGGGGCGGGAACACTGAAGCTTTCTTT
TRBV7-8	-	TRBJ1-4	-	CASSQTGTVNEKLFF	TGTGCCAGCAGCCAAACAGGAACCGTAAATGAAAAACTGTTTTTT
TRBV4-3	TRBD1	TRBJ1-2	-	CASSQGQGEGYGYTF	TGCGCCAGCAGCCAAGGACAGGGGGAAGGCTATGGCTACACCTTC
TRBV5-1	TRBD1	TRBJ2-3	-	CASSRGQEADTQYF	TGCGCCAGCAGCCGGGGACAGGAGGCAGATACGCAGTATTTT
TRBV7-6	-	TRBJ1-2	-	CASSLGGVGGYGYTF	TGTGCCAGCAGCTTAGGCGGGGTGGGCGGCTATGGCTACACCTTC
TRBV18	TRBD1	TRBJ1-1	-	CASSPGQGGEAFF	TGTGCCAGCTCACCTGGACAGGGTGGTGAAGCTTTCTTT
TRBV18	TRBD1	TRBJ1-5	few	CASSEGAALGSNQPQHF	TGTGCCAGCTCAGAGGGGGCAGCTCTGGGAAGCAATCAGCCCCAGCATTTT
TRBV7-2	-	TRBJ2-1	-	CASSPRVAEGYNEQFF	TGTGCCAGCAGCCCCCGGGTAGCGGAGGGCTACAATGAGCAGTTCTTC
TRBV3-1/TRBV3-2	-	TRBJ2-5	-	CASSQAQGNILETQYF	TGTGCCAGCAGCCAAGCTCAGGGGAATATTCTGGAGACCCAGTACTTC
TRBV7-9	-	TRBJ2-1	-	CASKMGWERHEQFF	TGTGCCAGCAAAATGGGTTGGGAGCGGCATGAGCAGTTCTTC
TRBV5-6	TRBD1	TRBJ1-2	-	CASSLGTGGHGYTF	TGTGCCAGCAGCTTAGGGACAGGGGGCCATGGCTACACCTTC
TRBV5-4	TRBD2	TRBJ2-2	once	CASSGTSGKNTGELFF	TGTGCCAGCAGCGGTACTAGCGGGAAAAACACCGGGGAGCTGTTTTTT
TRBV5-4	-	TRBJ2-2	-	CASSLRSGDTGELFF	TGTGCCAGCAGCTTGCGCTCGGGGGACACCGGGGAGCTGTTTTTT
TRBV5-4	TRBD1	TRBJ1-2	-	CASSLGLLSIQGNYGYTF	TGTGCCAGCAGCTTGGGCCTGCTTTCTATACAGGGGAACTATGGCTACACCTTC
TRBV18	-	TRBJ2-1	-	CASSTGIDNEQFF	TGTGCCAGCTCAACAGGTATTGACAATGAGCAGTTCTTC
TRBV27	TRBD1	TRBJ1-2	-	CASSAWGQGFGYTF	TGTGCCAGCAGTGCCTGGGGACAGGGGTTTGGCTACACCTTC
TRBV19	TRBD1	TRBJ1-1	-	CASSIIGQGDTEAFF	TGTGCCAGTAGTATTATAGGACAGGGAGACACTGAAGCTTTCTTT
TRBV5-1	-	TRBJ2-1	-	CASSLPSNEQFF	TGCGCCAGCAGCTTACCCAGCAATGAGCAGTTCTTC
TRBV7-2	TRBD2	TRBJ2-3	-	CASSAAGGSTDTQYF	TGTGCCAGCAGCGCAGCGGGAGGGAGCACAGATACGCAGTATTTT
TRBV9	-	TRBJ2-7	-	CASSVGVSGQRFHEQYF	TGTGCCAGCAGCGTAGGGGTGAGCGGGCAGAGGTTCCACGAGCAGTACTTC
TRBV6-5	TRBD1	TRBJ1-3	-	CASSSDRDSGNTIYF	TGTGCCAGCAGTTCAGACAGGGACTCTGGAAACACCATATATTTT
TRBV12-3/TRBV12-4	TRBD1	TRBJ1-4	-	CASSLSGTVLFF	TGTGCCAGCAGTCTCTCCGGGACAGTTCTGTTTTTT
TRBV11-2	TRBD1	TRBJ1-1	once	CASSRQGLAAFF	TGTGCCAGCAGCCGACAGGGTTTGGCAGCTTTCTTT
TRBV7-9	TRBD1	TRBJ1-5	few	CASSSGQPNQPQHF	TGTGCCAGCAGTTCGGGACAGCCCAATCAGCCCCAGCATTTT
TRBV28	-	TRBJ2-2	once	CASSKQGYTGELFF	TGTGCCAGCAGCAAACAGGGATACACCGGGGAGCTGTTTTTT
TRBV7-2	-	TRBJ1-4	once	CASSLSGGRGEKLFF	TGTGCCAGCAGCTTATCGGGGGGGCGGGGGGAAAAACTGTTTTTT
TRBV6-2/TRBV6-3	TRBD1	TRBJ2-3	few	CASSYPPGQGADTQYF	TGTGCCAGCAGTTACCCGCCGGGACAGGGAGCAGATACGCAGTATTTT
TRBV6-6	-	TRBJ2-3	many	CASRDGGSTDTQYF	TGTGCCAGCAGGGACGGGGGTAGCACAGATACGCAGTATTTT
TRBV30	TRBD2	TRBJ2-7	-	CAWRASGRGEQYF	TGTGCCTGGAGGGCTAGCGGGAGGGGGGAGCAGTACTTC
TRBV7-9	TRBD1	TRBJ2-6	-	CASSSQGAGANVLTF	TGTGCCAGCAGCTCGCAGGGGGCTGGGGCCAACGTCCTGACTTTC
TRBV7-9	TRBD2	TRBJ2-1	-	CASSRSPLAGAYNEQFF	TGTGCCAGCAGCCGGAGCCCACTAGCGGGAGCCTACAATGAGCAGTTCTTC